The rows below give T cell receptor beta chains drawn from one sample of a study of shared clonotypes between healthy human individuals. Produced via immunoSEQ multiplex PCR; TCRdb's table is partial and in-frame only. Here the sample spans about 2,200,000 clones, roughly 91% being singletons. Sequencing was performed on naive CD8+ T cells from PBMCs. The source of these receptors is a young man in good health. Some clones in this sample may be carry-over from other donors' samples. Each CDR3 is given with its conserved first and last residue.

V	J	CDR3
TRBV28	TRBJ2-7	CASSPTYYEQYF
TRBV9	TRBJ1-1	CASSPILTGMNTEAFF
TRBV6-5	TRBJ1-2	CASSYSGQGNYGYTF
TRBV28	TRBJ2-5	CASKLRLAGTRGETQYF
TRBV4-1	-	CASSLGTGESYEQYF
TRBV7-9	TRBJ2-3	CASSSQREVLTDTQYF
TRBV27	TRBJ2-3	CASSLGPGTVSDTQYF
TRBV27	TRBJ2-7	CASSLGSWDGYEQYF
TRBV6-6	TRBJ2-3	CASSYGLTSTDTQYF
TRBV5-6	TRBJ2-7	CASSFQYEQYF
TRBV29-1	TRBJ1-2	CSVWDMSNYGYTF
TRBV2	TRBJ1-2	CASSEGRLYGYTF
TRBV11-2	TRBJ2-7	CASSFIRDRISYEQYF
TRBV10-3	TRBJ2-1	CAISDGSGYYNEQFF
TRBV6-1	TRBJ2-3	CASSVTFWIGTDTQYF
TRBV2	TRBJ1-1	CASSGLGRQSNTEAFF
TRBV13	TRBJ2-4	CASSFLTHEAKNIQYF
TRBV15	TRBJ2-7	CATSSSAGPSYEQYF
TRBV28	TRBJ2-2	CASSLRMMWELFF
TRBV19	TRBJ2-1	CATRDNEQFF
TRBV5-1	TRBJ2-7	CASSLRQPNSYEQYF
TRBV13	TRBJ2-7	CASSPGEPYEQYF
TRBV7-9	TRBJ2-2	CASSLVQEGNTGELFF
TRBV7-2	TRBJ1-1	CASSPHLGYTEAFF
TRBV7-3	TRBJ2-3	CASSLGTSGSTDTQYF
TRBV7-5	TRBJ2-7	CARSPTTPGEQYF
TRBV13	TRBJ1-6	CASSPRTAEYNSPLHF
TRBV27	TRBJ1-2	CASSLWSGMGGYTF
TRBV5-1	TRBJ1-2	CASSFSGNYGYTF
TRBV29-1	TRBJ2-1	CSVVPQLAFEQFF
TRBV29-1	TRBJ2-7	CSVVMGRGEQYF
TRBV7-2	TRBJ2-7	CASRKLAGSYEQYF
TRBV19	TRBJ1-5	CARPRDRDGQPQHF
TRBV10-3	TRBJ2-1	CAISRAGSYNEQFF
TRBV29-1	TRBJ1-4	CSVKNRDSNEKLFF
TRBV20-1	TRBJ2-7	CSAPLNEQYF
TRBV7-9	TRBJ1-3	CASSPDRTGLDTIYF
TRBV7-8	TRBJ2-7	CASSATGSSYEQYF
TRBV15	TRBJ2-1	CATSRDRLADYNEQFF
TRBV5-6	TRBJ2-3	CASSPQGDTQYF
TRBV6-6	TRBJ1-5	CASSPGARLGNQPQHF
TRBV13	TRBJ2-1	CASSRLAGGGRRTHEQFF
TRBV19	TRBJ1-1	CASSRGGRNTEAFF
TRBV6-1	TRBJ1-1	CASSEAGGNTEAFF
TRBV19	TRBJ1-5	CASSMGAGGIQPQHF
TRBV6-1	TRBJ2-2	CASSALGTGRTGELFF
TRBV28	TRBJ2-3	CASSLGTGVGDTQYF
TRBV7-9	TRBJ1-4	CASGGGINEKLFF
TRBV30	TRBJ2-1	CACSPGQGIDEQFF
TRBV29-1	TRBJ2-3	CSVEDVTGRDTQYF
TRBV15	TRBJ2-3	CATSAGGVTDTQYF
TRBV29-1	TRBJ1-2	CSVAYRRENYGYTF